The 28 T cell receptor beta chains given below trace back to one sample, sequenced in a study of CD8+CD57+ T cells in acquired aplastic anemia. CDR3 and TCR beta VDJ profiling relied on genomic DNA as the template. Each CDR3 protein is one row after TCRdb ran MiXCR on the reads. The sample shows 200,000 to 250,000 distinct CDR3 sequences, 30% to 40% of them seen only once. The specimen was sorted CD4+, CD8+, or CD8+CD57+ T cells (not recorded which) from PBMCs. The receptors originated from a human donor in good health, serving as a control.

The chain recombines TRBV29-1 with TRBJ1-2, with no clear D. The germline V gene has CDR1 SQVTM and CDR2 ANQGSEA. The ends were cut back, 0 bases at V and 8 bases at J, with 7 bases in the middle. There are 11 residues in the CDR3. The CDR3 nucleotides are TGCAGCGTTGAAGATCGCGGGGGCTACACCTTC. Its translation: CSVEDRGGYTF.

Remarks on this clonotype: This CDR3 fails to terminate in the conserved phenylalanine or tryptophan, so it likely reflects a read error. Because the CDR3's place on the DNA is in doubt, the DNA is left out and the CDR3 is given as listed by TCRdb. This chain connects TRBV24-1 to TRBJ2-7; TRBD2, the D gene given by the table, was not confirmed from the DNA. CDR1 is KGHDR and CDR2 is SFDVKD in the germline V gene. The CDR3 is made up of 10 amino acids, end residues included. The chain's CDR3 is CATSSWRANT.

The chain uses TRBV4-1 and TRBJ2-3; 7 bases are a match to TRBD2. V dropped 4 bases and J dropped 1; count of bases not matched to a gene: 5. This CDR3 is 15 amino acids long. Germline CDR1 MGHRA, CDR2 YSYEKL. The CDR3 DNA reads TGCGCCAGCAGCCTCTCCCGGGGGGGCACAGATACGCAGTATTTT. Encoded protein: CASSLSRGGTDTQYF.

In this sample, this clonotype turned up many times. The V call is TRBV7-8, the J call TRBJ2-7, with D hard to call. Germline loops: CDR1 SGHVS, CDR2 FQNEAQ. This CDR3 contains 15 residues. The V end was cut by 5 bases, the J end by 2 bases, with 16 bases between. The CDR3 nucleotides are TGTGCCAGCAGCCCAAGACGCGAGGCTCCCTACGAGCAGTACTTC. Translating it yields CASSPRREAPYEQYF.

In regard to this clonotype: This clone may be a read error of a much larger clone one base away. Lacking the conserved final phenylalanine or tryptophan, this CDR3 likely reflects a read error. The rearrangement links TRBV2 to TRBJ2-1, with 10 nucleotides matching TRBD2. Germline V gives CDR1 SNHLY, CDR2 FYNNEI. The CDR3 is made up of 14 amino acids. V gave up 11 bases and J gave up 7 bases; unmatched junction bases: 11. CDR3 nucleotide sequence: TGTGCCGCGCAGCGGGAGCGGGAGGGAAATGAGCAGTTCCTC. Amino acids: CAAQREREGNEQFL.

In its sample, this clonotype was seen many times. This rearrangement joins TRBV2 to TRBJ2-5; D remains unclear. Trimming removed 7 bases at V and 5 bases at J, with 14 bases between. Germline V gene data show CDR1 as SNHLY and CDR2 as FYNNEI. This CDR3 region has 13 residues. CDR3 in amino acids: CASTFYPEETQYF. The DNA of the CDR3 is TGTGCCAGCACCTTCTACCCGGAGGAGACCCAGTACTTC. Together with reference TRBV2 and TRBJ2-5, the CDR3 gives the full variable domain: EPEVTQTPSHQVTQMGQEVILRCVPISNHLYFYWYRQILGQKVEFLVSFYNNEISEKSEIFDDQFSVERPDGSNFTLKIRSTKLEDSAMYFCASTFYPEETQYFGPGTRLLVL.

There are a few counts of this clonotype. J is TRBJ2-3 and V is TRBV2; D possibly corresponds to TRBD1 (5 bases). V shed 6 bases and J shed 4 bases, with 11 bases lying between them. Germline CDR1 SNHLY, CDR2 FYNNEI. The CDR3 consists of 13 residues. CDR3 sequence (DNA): TGTGCCAGCAGGAAGGGGTATTCAGATACGCAGTATTTT. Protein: CASRKGYSDTQYF.

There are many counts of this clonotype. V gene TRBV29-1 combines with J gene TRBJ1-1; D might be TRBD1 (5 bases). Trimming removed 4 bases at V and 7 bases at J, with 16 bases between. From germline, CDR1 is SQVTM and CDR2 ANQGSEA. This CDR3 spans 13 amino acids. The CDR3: CSVAPDTTYEAFF. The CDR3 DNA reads TGCAGCGTTGCCCCGGACACCACTTATGAAGCTTTCTTT.

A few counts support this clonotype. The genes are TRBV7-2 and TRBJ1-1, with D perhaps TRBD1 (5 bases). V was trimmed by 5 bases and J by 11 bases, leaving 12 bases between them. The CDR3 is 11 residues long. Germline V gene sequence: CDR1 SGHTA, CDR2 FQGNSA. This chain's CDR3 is CASSTGRSAFF. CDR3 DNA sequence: TGTGCCAGCAGCACAGGACGGTCTGCTTTCTTT.

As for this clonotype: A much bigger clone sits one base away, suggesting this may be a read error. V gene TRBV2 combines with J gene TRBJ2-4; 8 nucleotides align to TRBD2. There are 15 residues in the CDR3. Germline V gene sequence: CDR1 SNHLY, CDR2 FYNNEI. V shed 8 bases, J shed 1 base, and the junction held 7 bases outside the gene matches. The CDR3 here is CASAQRESAKNIQYF. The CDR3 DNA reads TGTGCCAGCGCCCAGCGGGAGTCCGCCAAAAACATTCAGTACTTC.

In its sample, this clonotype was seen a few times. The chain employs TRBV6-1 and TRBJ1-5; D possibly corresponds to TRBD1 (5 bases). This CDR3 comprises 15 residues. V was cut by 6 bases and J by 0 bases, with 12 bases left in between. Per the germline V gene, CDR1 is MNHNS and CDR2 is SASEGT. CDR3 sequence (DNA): TGTGCCAGCAGCCCGGGACTTTATAGCAATCAGCCCCAGCATTTT. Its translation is CASSPGLYSNQPQHF.

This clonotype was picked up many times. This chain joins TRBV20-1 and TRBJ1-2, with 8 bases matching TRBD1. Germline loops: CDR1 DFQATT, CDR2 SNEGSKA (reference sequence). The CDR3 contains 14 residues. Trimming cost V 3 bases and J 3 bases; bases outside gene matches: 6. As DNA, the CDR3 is TGCAGTGCTAGGGCGGACAGGGACCACTATGGCTACACCTTC. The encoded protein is CSARADRDHYGYTF.

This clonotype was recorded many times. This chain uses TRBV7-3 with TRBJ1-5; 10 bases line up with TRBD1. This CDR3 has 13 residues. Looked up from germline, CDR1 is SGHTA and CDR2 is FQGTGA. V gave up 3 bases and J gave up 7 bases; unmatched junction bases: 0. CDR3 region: CASSLDRGQPQHF. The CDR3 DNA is TGTGCCAGCAGCTTGGACAGGGGGCAGCCCCAGCATTTT. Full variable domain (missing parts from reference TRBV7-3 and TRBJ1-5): GAGVSQTPSNKVTEKGKYVELRCDPISGHTALYWYRQSLGQGPEFLIYFQGTGAADDSGLPNDRFFAVRPEGSVSTLKIQRTERGDSAVYLCASSLDRGQPQHFGDGTRLSIL.

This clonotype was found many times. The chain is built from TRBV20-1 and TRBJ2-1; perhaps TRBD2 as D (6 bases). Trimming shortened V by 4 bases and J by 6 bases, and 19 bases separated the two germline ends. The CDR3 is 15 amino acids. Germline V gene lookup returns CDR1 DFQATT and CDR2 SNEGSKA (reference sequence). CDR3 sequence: CSATRDGGLVNEQFF. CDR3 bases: TGCAGTGCTACAAGGGATGGGGGGTTGGTCAATGAGCAGTTCTTC.

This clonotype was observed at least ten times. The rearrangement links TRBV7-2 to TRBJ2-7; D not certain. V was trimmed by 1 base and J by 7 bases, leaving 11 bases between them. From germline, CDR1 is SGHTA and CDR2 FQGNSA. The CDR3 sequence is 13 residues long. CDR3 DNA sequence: TGTGCCAGCAGCTTAGATAAGCCCTTGGAGCAGTACTTC. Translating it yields CASSLDKPLEQYF. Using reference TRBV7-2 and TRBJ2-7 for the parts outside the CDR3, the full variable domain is GAGVSQSPSNKVTEKGKDVELRCDPISGHTALYWYRQSLGQGLEFLIYFQGNSAPDKSGLPSDRFSAERTGGSVSTLTIQRTQQEDSAVYLCASSLDKPLEQYFGPGTRLTVT.

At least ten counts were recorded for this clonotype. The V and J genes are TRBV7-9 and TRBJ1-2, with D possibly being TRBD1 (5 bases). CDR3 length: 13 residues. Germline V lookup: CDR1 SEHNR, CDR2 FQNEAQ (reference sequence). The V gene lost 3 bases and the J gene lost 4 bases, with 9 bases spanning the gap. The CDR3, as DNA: TGTGCCAGCAGCTTGCCGGGGGTCTATGGCTACACCTTC. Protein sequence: CASSLPGVYGYTF.

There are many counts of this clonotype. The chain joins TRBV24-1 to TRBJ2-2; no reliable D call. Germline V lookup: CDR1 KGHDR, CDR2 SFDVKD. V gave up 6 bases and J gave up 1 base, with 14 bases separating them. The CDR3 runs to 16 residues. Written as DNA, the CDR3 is TGTGCCACCAGTCATCCTTCGAGCCGGAACACCGGGGAGCTGTTTTTT. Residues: CATSHPSSRNTGELFF.

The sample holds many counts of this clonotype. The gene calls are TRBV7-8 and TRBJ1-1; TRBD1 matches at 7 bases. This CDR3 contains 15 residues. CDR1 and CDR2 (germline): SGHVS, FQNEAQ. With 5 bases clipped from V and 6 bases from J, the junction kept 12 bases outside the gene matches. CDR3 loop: CASSPTGYVGAEAFF. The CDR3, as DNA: TGTGCCAGCAGCCCGACAGGGTACGTTGGCGCTGAAGCTTTCTTT.

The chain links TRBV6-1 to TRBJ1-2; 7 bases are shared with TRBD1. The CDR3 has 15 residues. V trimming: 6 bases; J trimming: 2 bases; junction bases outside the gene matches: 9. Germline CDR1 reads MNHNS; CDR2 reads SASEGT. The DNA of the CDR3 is TGTGCCAGCAGAGGAGACAGGGCCCCGAACTATGGCTACACCTTC. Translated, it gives CASRGDRAPNYGYTF.

In DNA form, the CDR3 reads TGTGCCAGCTCACCAAAAGGTCAAGAGACCCAGTACTTC. Amino acid sequence: CASSPKGQETQYF. The J gene is TRBJ2-5, the V gene TRBV18; D gene unclear. V was shortened by 2 bases and J by 2 bases, with 6 bases between the two germline ends. The CDR3 is made up of 13 amino acids. Per the germline V gene, CDR1 is KGHSH and CDR2 is LQKENI.

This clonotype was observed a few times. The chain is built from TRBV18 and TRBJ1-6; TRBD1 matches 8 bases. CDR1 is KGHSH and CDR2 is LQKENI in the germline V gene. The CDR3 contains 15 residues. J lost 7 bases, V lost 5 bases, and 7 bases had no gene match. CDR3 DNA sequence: TGTGCCAGCTCAGATCAGGGGGCAAAGAATTCACCCCTCCACTTT. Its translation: CASSDQGAKNSPLHF.

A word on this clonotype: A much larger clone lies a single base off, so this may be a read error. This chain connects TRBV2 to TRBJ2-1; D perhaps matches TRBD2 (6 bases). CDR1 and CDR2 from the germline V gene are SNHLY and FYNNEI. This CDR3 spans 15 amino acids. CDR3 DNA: TGTGCCAGCAGTCCGGCGGGGTTTACCTACAGTGAGCAGTTCTTC. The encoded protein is CASSPAGFTYSEQFF.

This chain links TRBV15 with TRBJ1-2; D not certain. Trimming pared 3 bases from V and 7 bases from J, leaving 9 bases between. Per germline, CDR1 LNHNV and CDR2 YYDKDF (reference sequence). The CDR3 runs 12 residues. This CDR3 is CATSSPTAGYTF. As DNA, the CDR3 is TGTGCCACCAGCAGCCCCACGGCTGGCTACACCTTC.

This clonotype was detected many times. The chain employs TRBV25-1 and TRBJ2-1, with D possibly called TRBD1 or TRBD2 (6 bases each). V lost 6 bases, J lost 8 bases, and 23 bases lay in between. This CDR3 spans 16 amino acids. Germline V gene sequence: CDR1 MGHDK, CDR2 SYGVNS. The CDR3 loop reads CASRGALLLAYDEQFF. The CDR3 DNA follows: TGTGCCAGCAGGGGGGCTTTGCTACTAGCCTATGATGAGCAGTTCTTC. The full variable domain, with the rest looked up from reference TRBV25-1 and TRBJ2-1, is EADIYQTPRYLVIGTGKKITLECSQTMGHDKMYWYQQDPGMELHLIHYSYGVNSTEKGDLSSESTVSRIRTEHFPLTLESARPSHTSQYLCASRGALLLAYDEQFFGPGTRLTVL.

CDR3 nucleotides: TGCGCCAGCAGTGGCAGCCTAGGGGAGACCCAGTACTTC. Translated, it gives CASSGSLGETQYF. V is TRBV10-2 and J is TRBJ2-5, with unresolved D. CDR3 length: 13 residues. Per germline, CDR1 WSHSY and CDR2 SAAADI. V was pared by 4 bases and J by 5 bases, with 11 bases between.

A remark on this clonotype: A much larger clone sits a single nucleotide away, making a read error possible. The CDR3 reads CAGSGGTDVSYNEQFF. The CDR3 DNA is TGTGCCGGCAGTGGGGGGACAGACGTTTCCTACAATGAGCAGTTCTTC. The rearrangement joins TRBV12-3 or TRBV12-4 to TRBJ2-1; D is possibly TRBD1 (7 bases). This CDR3 comprises 16 residues.

The CDR3 coding sequence is TGCGCCAGCAGCTTGGTGGCAGGGAAGCTAAGCTCTGGAAACACCATATATTTT. As protein: CASSLVAGKLSSGNTIYF. The genes are TRBV5-1 and TRBJ1-3; D might be TRBD1 (5 bases). The CDR3 loop spans 18 amino acids. The germline gives CDR1 SGHRS, CDR2 YFSETQ. With 0 bases removed from V and 0 bases from J, the gap between germline ends came to 16 bases.

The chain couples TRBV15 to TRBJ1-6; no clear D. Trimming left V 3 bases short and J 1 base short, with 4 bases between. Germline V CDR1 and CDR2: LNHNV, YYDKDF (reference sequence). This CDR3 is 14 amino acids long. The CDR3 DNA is TGTGCCACCAGCAGGGGATCCTATAATTCACCCCTCCACTTT. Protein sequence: CATSRGSYNSPLHF.